The 17 T cell receptor beta chains below all came from one sample that was sequenced in a study of CD8 T cells in Susac syndrome. RNA was extracted with the RNeasy kit, and a quantity of about 0.45 to 1 ug was reverse transcribed using random hexamers. TCRdb re-derived calls from the immunoSEQ multiplex PCR reads in MiXCR, one entry per CDR3 protein. The table lists 95,000 to 150,000 distinct CDR3 sequences, 90% to 95% of them singletons. The sample taken for sequencing was CD4+ T cells from PBMCs. The receptor set was obtained from a human donor in good health.

The rearrangement joins TRBV29-1 to TRBJ2-2, with 8 bases that match TRBD2. V dropped 6 bases and J dropped 5; count of bases not matched to a gene: 11. This CDR3 region has 15 residues. Per the germline V gene, CDR1 is SQVTM and CDR2 is ANQGSEA. The CDR3 loop reads CSVKSGSLWTGELFF. CDR3 DNA sequence: TGCAGCGTCAAGAGCGGGAGCTTATGGACCGGGGAGCTGTTTTTT.

The genes are TRBV20-1 and TRBJ2-1; 7 bases line up with TRBD2. This CDR3 has 13 amino acids. Germline V CDR1 and CDR2: DFQATT, SNEGSKA (reference sequence). Trimming took 7 bases from V and 7 from J; bases not matched to a gene: 10. CDR3 nucleotides: TGCAGTGTCAGCGGGACTGGGGGAAATGAGCAGTTCTTC. It codes for CSVSGTGGNEQFF.

Here the CDR3 DNA reads TGTGCCAGCAGGCCGGACAGCCCCCGAGAAGCTTTCTTT. Translation: CASRPDSPREAFF. V is TRBV12-3 or TRBV12-4 and J is TRBJ1-1; maybe TRBD1 (6 bases). The V end lost 6 bases, the J end lost 8 bases, and 16 bases lay between the germline ends. The CDR3 spans 13 residues.

The genes are TRBV4-2 and TRBJ2-1, with 8 bases aligning to TRBD2. The CDR3 spans 17 residues. The V gene end was trimmed by 5 bases and the J gene end by 0 bases; junction bases not matched to a gene: 9. Germline V gene data show CDR1 as LGHNA and CDR2 as YNFKEQ. The DNA for the CDR3 is TGTGCCAGCAGCGACCCGACGAGCGGGAGCTCCTACAATGAGCAGTTCTTC. It codes for CASSDPTSGSSYNEQFF.

The CDR3 DNA reads as TGCGCCAGCAGCCCAAGGAAGACGGGGAGTAAAGATACGCAGTATTTT. Amino acid sequence: CASSPRKTGSKDTQYF. This rearrangement joins TRBV4-3 to TRBJ2-3; D is perhaps TRBD2 (5 bases). Per the germline V gene, CDR1 is LGHNA and CDR2 is YSLEER. The V end lost 4 bases, the J end lost 5 bases, and 19 bases lay between the germline ends. CDR3 size: 16 residues.

The V call is TRBV19, the J call TRBJ2-6; 7 nucleotides match TRBD1. CDR3 size: 16 residues. Losses at the gene ends were 2 bases for V and 3 bases for J; bases not matched to a gene: 4. Germline V gene sequence: CDR1 LNHDA, CDR2 SQIVND (reference sequence). As DNA, the CDR3 is TGTGCCAGTAGTATAAGACAGGGTGGTGGGGCCAACGTCCTGACTTTC. Its translation: CASSIRQGGGANVLTF.

The chain is built from TRBV5-1 and TRBJ2-7; either TRBD1 or TRBD2 may supply D (5 bases each). V lost 7 bases and J 2 bases, leaving 13 bases between the germline ends. This CDR3 has 13 amino acids. Germline CDR1 and CDR2: SGHRS and YFSETQ. The CDR3 nucleotides are TGCGCCAGCGGCCGGGACGGAGCCTACGAGCAGTACTTC. Its translation is CASGRDGAYEQYF.

This rearrangement joins TRBV19 to TRBJ2-1; 7 bases align to TRBD2. Germline lookup yields CDR1 LNHDA and CDR2 SQIVND (reference sequence). The CDR3 has 16 amino acids. V trimming: 3 bases; J trimming: 10 bases; junction bases outside the gene matches: 15. The DNA of the CDR3 is TGTGCCAGTAGTATCGGAACGGTAGCGGGTTGGGAGGAGCAGTTCTTC. It codes for CASSIGTVAGWEEQFF.

The V gene is TRBV6-6, the J gene TRBJ2-2; a weak D match, TRBD1 (6 bases). V shed 2 bases and J shed 6 bases, with 10 bases lying between them. This CDR3 has 14 residues. Germline V gene sequence: CDR1 MNHNY, CDR2 SVGAGI (reference sequence). The CDR3 protein is CASSYVAGAGELFF. CDR3 bases: TGTGCCAGCAGTTACGTGGCAGGGGCCGGGGAGCTGTTTTTT.

DNA for the CDR3: TGTGCCAGCGATAAACTAGCGGCGACAAGGAATGAGCAGTTCTTC. This sequence encodes CASDKLAATRNEQFF. The chain recombines TRBV6-6 with TRBJ2-1, with 8 positions matching TRBD2. The V gene end was trimmed by 8 bases and the J gene end by 7 bases; junction bases not matched to a gene: 13. Germline V gene data show CDR1 as MNHNY and CDR2 as SVGAGI (reference sequence). The CDR3 runs 15 residues.

As to this clonotype: Sequence at one end of the junction differs from germline and may be a read error. The genes are TRBV6-5 and TRBJ2-5; D is possibly TRBD1 (6 bases). CDR3 length: 14 residues. Germline CDR1 and CDR2: MNHEY and SVGAGI. The CDR3 DNA is TGTGCCACGCGCTCAGGGGTGCAGGTTGGAGTCCCGGTCTTC. Translation gives CATRSGVQVGVPVF.

The V gene is TRBV7-2, the J gene TRBJ1-1; the D is unclear. This CDR3 has 11 residues. Germline loops: CDR1 SGHTA, CDR2 FQGNSA. The V gene lost 10 bases and the J gene lost 3 bases, with 9 bases spanning the gap. This CDR3 is CATAMYTEAFF. DNA for the CDR3: TGTGCCACCGCGATGTACACTGAAGCTTTCTTT.

The chain recombines TRBV6-5 with TRBJ2-7; TRBD1 is a possible D gene (5 bases). Germline-derived CDR1 and CDR2 are MNHEY and SVGAGI. Trimming shortened V by 4 bases and J by 2 bases, and 9 bases separated the two germline ends. This CDR3 region has 13 residues. CDR3 nucleotides: TGTGCCAGCAGTTTCGACAGAGCCTACGAGCAGTACTTC. This codes for CASSFDRAYEQYF.

This rearrangement joins TRBV7-9 to TRBJ1-2; no clear D gene. The CDR3 is made up of 15 amino acids. The germline V gene encodes CDR1 SEHNR and CDR2 FQNEAQ (reference sequence). With 5 bases removed from V and 8 bases from J, the gap between germline ends came to 21 bases. The CDR3 is CASSQVGLPTGGYTF. The CDR3 DNA is TGTGCCAGCAGCCAGGTCGGGTTACCAACGGGAGGCTACACCTTC. Full variable domain (rest looked up from reference TRBV7-9 and TRBJ1-2): DTGVSQNPRHKITKRGQNVTFRCDPISEHNRLYWYRQTLGQGPEFLTYFQNEAQLEKSRLLSDRFSAERPKGSFSTLEIQRTEQGDSAMYLCASSQVGLPTGGYTFGSGTRLTVV.

V is TRBV10-2 and J is TRBJ1-2, with a possible D match to TRBD1 (6 bases). Per the germline V gene, CDR1 is WSHSY and CDR2 is SAAADI. V lost 4 bases and J 8 bases, leaving 17 bases between the germline ends. The CDR3 runs 14 residues. Here the CDR3 reads CASSVNEGVGGYTF. CDR3 coding DNA: TGCGCCAGCAGTGTCAACGAGGGGGTGGGGGGCTACACCTTC.

V gene TRBV30 combines with J gene TRBJ1-1, with 9 bases lining up with TRBD1. Unmatched junction bases numbered 5, after V lost 5 bases and J lost 4 bases. The CDR3 extends over 13 amino acids. Germline V gene lookup returns CDR1 GTSNPN and CDR2 SVGIG (reference sequence). The CDR3 sequence: CAWEKQGATEAFF. The DNA for the CDR3 is TGTGCCTGGGAAAAACAGGGGGCCACTGAAGCTTTCTTT.

The chain is built from TRBV7-9 and TRBJ2-1; the D gene is possibly TRBD2 (5 bases). The V end lost 1 base, the J end lost 0 bases, and 7 bases lay between the germline ends. The CDR3 contains 15 residues. In germline, CDR1 is SEHNR, CDR2 FQNEAQ (reference sequence). The CDR3 coding sequence is TGTGCCAGCAGCTTAGGGAGGACCTCCTACAATGAGCAGTTCTTC. This gives the protein CASSLGRTSYNEQFF.